This is a list of T cell receptor beta chains from one sample in a study of CD8 T cell repertoires and HIV-1 epitope variants. The antigens these receptors bind are not known. Clones were read by immunoSEQ multiplex PCR, and TCRdb kept only the in-frame ones, dropping some. This table has more than 2,500 clones, 55% to 75% appearing once. What was sequenced was cultured CD8+ T cells derived from PBMCs. The receptors come from a male donor with HIV. Each CDR3 is given with its conserved first and last residue. A D gene is named only where the DNA matches it firmly. Clone size appears in some rows only: once, few, many, or a class for an expanded clone.

D gene	V gene	clone size	J gene	CDR3 protein	CDR3 DNA
-	TRBV5-5	few	TRBJ2-5	CASSYRQAVETQYF	TGTGCCAGCAGCTATAGACAGGCAGTGGAGACCCAGTACTTC
TRBD1	TRBV28	-	TRBJ2-1	CASSLSQGISYNEQFF	TGTGCCAGCAGTTTATCACAGGGGATATCCTACAATGAGCAGTTCTTC
-	TRBV15	-	TRBJ2-5	CATSSLFMKETQYF	TGTGCCACCAGCAGTTTATTTATGAAAGAGACCCAGTACTTC
-	TRBV7-9	once	TRBJ2-5	CASSHPGFQETQYF	TGTGCCAGCAGCCACCCGGGATTCCAAGAGACCCAGTACTTC
-	TRBV4-3	-	TRBJ1-4	CASSSFEAGNEKLFF	TGCGCCAGCAGTTCCTTCGAGGCTGGTAATGAAAAACTGTTTTTT
-	TRBV6-6	-	TRBJ2-1	CASSSNRDNEQFF	TGTGCCAGCAGTTCGAACAGAGACAATGAGCAGTTCTTC
-	TRBV2	-	TRBJ2-1	CASSESGRGNEQFF	TGTGCCAGCAGTGAAAGCGGCCGAGGGAATGAGCAGTTCTTC
-	TRBV6-5	-	TRBJ2-6	CASSPSGNVLTF	TGTGCCAGCAGCCCCTCGGGCAACGTCCTGACTTTC
-	TRBV7-8	-	TRBJ1-1	CASSLIADGQNTEAFF	TGTGCCAGCAGCTTAATAGCAGATGGACAGAACACTGAAGCTTTCTTT
-	TRBV2	-	TRBJ2-5	CASSEAWGGWGETQYF	TGTGCCAGCAGTGAAGCGTGGGGCGGGTGGGGAGAGACCCAGTACTTC
TRBD1	TRBV28	few	TRBJ1-1	CASSPIGTGEAFF	TGTGCCAGCAGTCCCATTGGGACAGGAGAAGCTTTCTTT
-	TRBV4-2	-	TRBJ2-1	CASSQDYQYNEQFF	TGTGCCAGCAGCCAAGATTACCAGTACAATGAGCAGTTCTTC
-	TRBV28	-	TRBJ1-2	CASSLVVRTYGYTF	TGTGCCAGCAGTTTGGTAGTGAGAACCTATGGCTACACCTTC
TRBD2	TRBV7-9	-	TRBJ2-2	CASRPGLAASGELFF	TGTGCCAGCAGGCCGGGACTAGCTGCCTCCGGGGAGCTGTTTTTT
-	TRBV19	large	TRBJ2-7	CASSTLATEYEQYF	TGTGCCAGTAGTACCCTAGCGACAGAATACGAGCAGTACTTC
TRBD1	TRBV27	once	TRBJ2-7	CASRWDDRDYEQYF	TGTGCCAGCAGGTGGGACGACAGGGACTACGAGCAGTACTTC